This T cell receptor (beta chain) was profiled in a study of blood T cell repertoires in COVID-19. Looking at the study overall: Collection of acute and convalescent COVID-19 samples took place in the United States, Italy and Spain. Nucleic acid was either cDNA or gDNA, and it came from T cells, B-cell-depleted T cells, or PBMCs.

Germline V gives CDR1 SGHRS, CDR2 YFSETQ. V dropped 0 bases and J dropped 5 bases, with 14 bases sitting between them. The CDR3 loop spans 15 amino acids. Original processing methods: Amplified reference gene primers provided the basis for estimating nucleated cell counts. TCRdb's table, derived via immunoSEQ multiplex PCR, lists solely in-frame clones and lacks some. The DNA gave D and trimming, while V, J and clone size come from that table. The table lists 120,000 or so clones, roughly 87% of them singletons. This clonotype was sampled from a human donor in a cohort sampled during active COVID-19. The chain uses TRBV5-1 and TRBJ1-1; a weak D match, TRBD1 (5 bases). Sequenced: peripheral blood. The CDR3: CASSLDGREGTEAFF. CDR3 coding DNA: TGCGCCAGCAGCTTGGACGGCAGGGAGGGTACTGAAGCTTTCTTT.